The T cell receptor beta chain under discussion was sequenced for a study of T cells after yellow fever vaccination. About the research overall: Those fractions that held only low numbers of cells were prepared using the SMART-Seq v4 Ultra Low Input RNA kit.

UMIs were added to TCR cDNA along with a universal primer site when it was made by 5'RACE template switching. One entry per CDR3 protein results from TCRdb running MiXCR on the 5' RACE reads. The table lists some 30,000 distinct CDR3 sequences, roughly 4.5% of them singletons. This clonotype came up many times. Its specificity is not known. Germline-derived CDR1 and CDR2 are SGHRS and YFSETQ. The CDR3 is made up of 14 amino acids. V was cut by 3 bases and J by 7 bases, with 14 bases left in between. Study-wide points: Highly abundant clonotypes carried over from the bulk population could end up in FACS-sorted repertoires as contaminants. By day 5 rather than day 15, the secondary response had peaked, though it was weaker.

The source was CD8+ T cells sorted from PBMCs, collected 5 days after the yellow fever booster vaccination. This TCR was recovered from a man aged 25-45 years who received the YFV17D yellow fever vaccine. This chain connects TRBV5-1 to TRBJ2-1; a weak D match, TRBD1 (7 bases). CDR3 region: CASSWGDSKNEQFF. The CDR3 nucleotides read TGCGCCAGCAGCTGGGGGGACAGTAAAAATGAGCAGTTCTTC.